These 5 T cell receptor beta chains came from one sample sequenced in a study of T cells in localized non-small cell lung cancer (dated by TCRdb to about 2020). The library relied on the immunoSEQ multiplex PCR assay. This is the immuneACCESS table as TCRdb keeps it, with only in-frame sequences that have V and J called. A part of the clones is gone; compared with another copy, unresolved V genes explain less than half, and the rest is unexplained. The sample yields about 30,000 clones; approximately 94% were counted once. The top ten constitute less than 0.8% of the sample. Sequences were derived from peripheral blood, sampled before any cancer treatment. These receptors were obtained from a woman between 35 and 70 years old with stage I lung adenocarcinoma.

This rearrangement joins TRBV7-9 to TRBJ2-7; the D is unclear. CDR3 length: 12 amino acids. CDR1 is SEHNR and CDR2 is FQNEAQ in the germline V gene (reference sequence). V was clipped by 0 bases and J by 3 bases, with 3 bases between them. The CDR3 here is CASSLADYEQYF. CDR3 coding DNA: TGTGCCAGCAGCTTAGCGGACTACGAGCAGTACTTC. Using reference TRBV7-9 and TRBJ2-7 for the parts outside the CDR3, the full variable domain is DTGVSQNPRHKITKRGQNVTFRCDPISEHNRLYWYRQTLGQGPEFLTYFQNEAQLEKSRLLSDRFSAERPKGSFSTLEIQRTEQGDSAMYLCASSLADYEQYFGPGTRLTVT.

The rearrangement links TRBV7-2 to TRBJ2-1; 7 positions agree with TRBD1. CDR1 and CDR2 from the germline V gene are SGHTA and FQGNSA. This CDR3 is 16 amino acids long. Trimming cost V 4 bases and J 0 bases; bases outside gene matches: 6. DNA for the CDR3: TGTGCCAGCAGCTCCAGGACAGGTAGCTCCTACAATGAGCAGTTCTTC. The encoded protein is CASSSRTGSSYNEQFF. The entire variable domain, with the rest obtained from reference TRBV7-2 and TRBJ2-1, is as follows: GAGVSQSPSNKVTEKGKDVELRCDPISGHTALYWYRQSLGQGLEFLIYFQGNSAPDKSGLPSDRFSAERTGGSVSTLTIQRTQQEDSAVYLCASSSRTGSSYNEQFFGPGTRLTVL.

CDR3 region: CASTPSRNQPQHF. CDR3 nucleotide sequence: TGTGCCAGCACCCCCAGCCGCAATCAGCCCCAGCATTTT. The rearrangement joins TRBV28 to TRBJ1-5; D remains unclear. The CDR3 covers 13 residues. CDR1 and CDR2 (germline): MDHEN, SYDVKM. The ends were cut back, 7 bases at V and 2 bases at J, with 9 bases in the middle.

V usage is TRBV10-3 and J usage is TRBJ2-7, with a possible D match to TRBD2 (6 bases). V dropped 3 bases and J dropped 1 base, with 13 bases sitting between them. The CDR3 contains 15 residues. Germline CDR1 is ENHRY and CDR2 is SYGVKD. The CDR3 protein is CAISDREVLSYEQYF. DNA of the CDR3: TGTGCCATCAGTGACAGGGAGGTTCTTTCCTACGAGCAGTACTTC.

The chain has TRBV18 and TRBJ2-7; 10 bases line up with TRBD1. Germline values: CDR1 KGHSH, CDR2 LQKENI. After removal of 3 bases from V and 6 bases from J, the junction contained 8 bases not matched to a gene. The CDR3 extends over 15 amino acids. The CDR3 nucleotides read TGTGCCAGCTCACCTCCCGGGACAGGGGTGGGCGAGCAGTACTTC. It codes for CASSPPGTGVGEQYF.